The next 10 T cell receptor beta chains were all read from a single sample in a study of blood T cell repertoires in COVID-19. The method was immunoSEQ multiplex PCR; TCRdb's version includes in-frame clones alone and lacks a portion of them. Among under 250,000 clones listed, around 79% were seen once. The sequenced sample consisted of peripheral blood. The receptors stem from a woman between 40 and 55 years old with COVID-19, enrolled during active disease.

The table lists this clone with a count of one. The chain joins TRBV19 to TRBJ2-3, with 12 nucleotides matching TRBD1. J gave up 3 bases and V 7 bases, and 8 bases lay outside the gene matches. The CDR3 consists of 16 residues. Germline V gives CDR1 LNHDA, CDR2 SQIVND (reference sequence). The CDR3: CASTPGGQGATDTQYF. CDR3 nucleotide sequence: TGTGCCAGTACCCCGGGGGGACAGGGGGCTACAGATACGCAGTATTTT.

The chain has TRBV2 and TRBJ2-7; possible D gene TRBD2, 6 bases. With 6 bases removed from V and 0 bases from J, the gap between germline ends came to 15 bases. Germline CDR1 is SNHLY and CDR2 is FYNNEI. CDR3 length: 15 amino acids. The CDR3 DNA sequence: TGTGCCAGCAGGGAGGGGCGGGTTCTCTCCTACGAGCAGTACTTC. It codes for CASREGRVLSYEQYF.

This chain joins TRBV5-1 and TRBJ2-1; 8 bases align to TRBD2. Trimming cost V 1 base and J 3 bases; bases outside gene matches: 3. CDR1 is SGHRS, CDR2 YFSETQ, per germline. The CDR3 totals 15 residues. Written as DNA, the CDR3 is TGCGCCAGCAGCTTGCAACTAGCGGTCTACAATGAGCAGTTCTTC. This codes for CASSLQLAVYNEQFF. Filled out from reference TRBV5-1 and TRBJ2-1, the complete variable domain reads KAGVTQTPRYLIKTRGQQVTLSCSPISGHRSVSWYQQTPGQGLQFLFEYFSETQRNKGNFPGRFSGRQFSNSRSEMNVSTLELGDSALYLCASSLQLAVYNEQFFGPGTRLTVL.

The chain combines TRBV11-2 with TRBJ1-2; tentatively, D is TRBD1 (5 bases). Per the germline V gene, CDR1 is SGHAT and CDR2 is FQNNGV. CDR3 length: 13 residues. Between the trimmed V and J ends, which lost 0 bases and 8 bases, there was a span of 10 bases. This CDR3 is CASSLEGRAGYTF. CDR3 coding DNA: TGTGCCAGCAGCTTAGAGGGCAGGGCGGGCTACACCTTC.

The chain recombines TRBV30 with TRBJ1-1; D not resolved. The V gene's germline CDR1 is GTSNPN and CDR2 SVGIG (reference sequence). CDR3 length: 12 amino acids. V was trimmed by 4 bases and J by 0 bases, leaving 6 bases between them. The CDR3 loop is CAWTLMNTEAFF. The DNA for the CDR3 is TGTGCCTGGACCTTAATGAACACTGAAGCTTTCTTT.

The V and J genes are TRBV9 and TRBJ1-2; D is ambiguous. The germline V gene encodes CDR1 SGDLS and CDR2 YYNGEE. Between the trimmed V and J ends, which lost 3 bases and 3 bases, there was a span of 12 bases. CDR3 length equals 14 residues. In DNA form, the CDR3 reads TGTGCCAGCAGCGCATCGACGGACTACTATGGCTACACCTTC. Translated: CASSASTDYYGYTF.

V gene TRBV11-2 combines with J gene TRBJ2-2; perhaps TRBD2 as D (7 bases). CDR3 size: 17 residues. Germline loops: CDR1 SGHAT, CDR2 FQNNGV. Trimming shortened V by 0 bases and J by 4 bases, and 15 bases separated the two germline ends. The CDR3 sequence is CASSLDVGGPRTGELFF. In DNA, the CDR3 is TGTGCCAGCAGCTTAGATGTGGGGGGGCCGCGCACCGGGGAGCTGTTTTTT.

V and J are TRBV9 and TRBJ2-2; TRBD1 matches 8 bases. The V and J ends lost 4 bases and 5 bases, in that order; junction bases with no gene match: 7. The CDR3 has 15 residues. Per the germline V gene, CDR1 is SGDLS and CDR2 is YYNGEE. The CDR3 region is CASSPGQGATGELFF. In nucleotides, the CDR3 is TGTGCCAGCAGCCCTGGACAGGGTGCTACCGGGGAGCTGTTTTTT.

This rearrangement joins TRBV19 to TRBJ1-2, with 9 bases that match TRBD1. The CDR3 length is 15 residues. CDR1 is LNHDA, CDR2 SQIVND, per germline (reference sequence). V gave up 3 bases and J gave up 8 bases; unmatched junction bases: 10. Written as DNA, the CDR3 is TGTGCCAGTAGTATGGACAGGGGTTTAGTAGGCGGCTACACCTTC. Translating it yields CASSMDRGLVGGYTF.

The V and J genes are TRBV5-5 and TRBJ2-1; no clear D. Trimming left V 2 bases short and J 7 bases short, with 10 bases between. The CDR3 is 13 residues long. Germline values: CDR1 SGHKS, CDR2 YYEKEE (reference sequence). CDR3 nucleotides: TGTGCCAGCAGCTTTCACTACGTTAATGAGCAGTTCTTC. The encoded protein is CASSFHYVNEQFF.